This note documents a single T cell receptor (beta chain) sequence. This sample is drawn from a study of shared clonotypes between healthy human individuals. The assay used deep level. The protocol was immunoSEQ multiplex PCR, while the TCRdb copy is restricted to in-frame clones and leaves out a portion. The profile shows fewer than 600,000 clones, 70% to 80% of them singletons. CDR1 is LNHDA, CDR2 SQIVND, per germline (reference sequence). The length of the CDR3 is 16 residues. V dropped 1 base and J dropped 5 bases, with 14 bases sitting between them. This clonotype was obtained from a woman aged 40 to 50 in good health. Some clones in this sample may be carry-over from other donors' samples. The chain has TRBV19 and TRBJ2-2; weak D call: TRBD2 (6 bases). Sequenced input: PBMCs. The chain's CDR3 is CASSIGGGARTGELFF. CDR3 coding DNA: TGTGCCAGTAGTATAGGGGGAGGTGCCCGAACCGGGGAGCTGTTTTTT.